One sample yielded the 30 T cell receptor beta chains listed below, sequenced in a study of monozygotic twins with inflammatory bowel disease. TCRdb reanalyzed the 5' RACE reads, giving one entry per CDR3 protein sequence and no DNA. In all, the sample yields 420,000 or so distinct CDR3 sequences. Sequences were obtained from blood. Source of these receptors: a human donor with ulcerative colitis or Crohn's disease, or a healthy co-twin of an affected twin (not recorded which).

The CDR3: CASSLTTGGRGYTF. The rearrangement joins TRBV5-1 to TRBJ1-2; lacking DNA, the TRBD1 call made by TCRdb goes unchecked. Germline CDR1 SGHRS, CDR2 YFSETQ. The CDR3 is 14 amino acids.

The rearrangement links TRBV3-1 to TRBJ1-4; the TRBD1 assignment by TCRdb is unverifiable without DNA. The CDR3 has 15 amino acids. Germline V gene lookup returns CDR1 LGHDT and CDR2 YNNKEL (reference sequence). Here the CDR3 reads CASSQGPGGEEKLFF. Variable domain in full (rest from reference TRBV3-1 and TRBJ1-4): DTAVSQTPKYLVTQMGNDKSIKCEQNLGHDTMYWYKQDSKKFLKIMFSYNNKELIINETVPNRFSPKSPDKAHLNLHINSLELGDSAVYFCASSQGPGGEEKLFFGSGTQLSVL.

The V call is TRBV7-2, the J call TRBJ2-1; absent DNA, TCRdb's TRBD2 call cannot be checked. From germline, CDR1 is SGHTA and CDR2 FQGNSA. This CDR3 contains 14 residues. The CDR3 loop is CASSLGGGVNEQFF.

This chain joins TRBV9 and TRBJ2-3. The CDR3 loop spans 13 amino acids. Germline CDR1 SGDLS, CDR2 YYNGEE. The CDR3 protein is CASSVRGTDTQYF.

CDR3 sequence reads: CAITPGGDQPQHF. The chain recombines TRBV10-3 with TRBJ1-5; TCRdb's D gene call, TRBD1, goes unchecked for lack of DNA. The length of the CDR3 is 13 residues. CDR1 is ENHRY, CDR2 SYGVKD, per germline.

This rearrangement joins TRBV7-9 to TRBJ1-2; absent DNA, TCRdb's TRBD1 call cannot be checked. The V gene's germline CDR1 is SEHNR and CDR2 FQNEAQ (reference sequence). The length of the CDR3 is 15 residues. The CDR3 here is CASSLTGAINYGYTF.

The V call is TRBV29-1, the J call TRBJ2-7; TCRdb returns TRBD1, unconfirmable since there is no DNA. The CDR3 has 16 residues. Germline CDR1 reads SQVTM; CDR2 reads ANQGSEA. CDR3 amino acids: CSVGPGHKGDYYEQYF.

The chain joins TRBV27 to TRBJ2-1; TCRdb picks TRBD1, but there is no DNA to check that call. Germline CDR1 is MNHEY and CDR2 is SMNVEV (reference sequence). The CDR3 totals 19 residues. The CDR3 loop is CASSLGTGQSGWSYNEQFF.

This rearrangement joins TRBV5-4 to TRBJ1-1. The CDR3 is made up of 14 amino acids. Germline V lookup: CDR1 SGHNT, CDR2 YYREEE (reference sequence). The CDR3 reads CASSYDLQLSEAFF.

The rearrangement joins TRBV12-3 or TRBV12-4 to TRBJ1-1; absent DNA, TCRdb's TRBD1 call cannot be checked. The CDR3 extends over 17 amino acids. This CDR3 is CASSLSPLRGWISEAFF.

The rearrangement uses TRBV19 and TRBJ1-2; TCRdb indicates TRBD1, and absent DNA this call remains unverified. CDR1 is LNHDA and CDR2 is SQIVND in the germline V gene (reference sequence). This CDR3 is 14 amino acids long. CDR3 in amino acids: CASSKWSTDYGYTF. Full variable domain (remainder filled in from reference TRBV19 and TRBJ1-2): DGGITQSPKYLFRKEGQNVTLSCEQNLNHDAMYWYRQDPGQGLRLIYYSQIVNDFQKGDIAEGYSVSREKKESFPLTVTSAQKNPTAFYLCASSKWSTDYGYTFGSGTRLTVV.

V usage is TRBV5-1 and J usage is TRBJ2-3. The V gene's germline CDR1 is SGHRS and CDR2 YFSETQ. This CDR3 contains 13 residues. This CDR3 reads CASKVGETDTQYF.

This sequence joins TRBV12-3 or TRBV12-4 and TRBJ1-3; TCRdb's D call of TRBD1 is untestable without DNA. The CDR3 totals 15 residues. CDR3 region: CASTPVGFPGNTIYF.

The gene calls are TRBV7-2 and TRBJ2-1; lacking DNA, the TRBD2 call made by TCRdb goes unchecked. The CDR3 extends over 16 amino acids. The germline V gene encodes CDR1 SGHTA and CDR2 FQGNSA. CDR3 residues: CASSRSGSRSHNEQFF.

The V gene is TRBV7-3, the J gene TRBJ2-1; TCRdb outputs TRBD1, but without DNA this stays unchecked. CDR1 is SGHTA, CDR2 FQGTGA, per germline. CDR3 length: 14 residues. The CDR3 is CASSLRDRGHEQFF.

The rearrangement uses TRBV11-2 and TRBJ1-1; TCRdb's D call, TRBD1, is unchecked because there is no DNA. This CDR3 region has 16 residues. Germline CDR1 is SGHAT and CDR2 is FQNNGV. This chain's CDR3 is CANSLAQPRGRGEAFF.

The rearrangement links TRBV20-1 to TRBJ2-7; TCRdb's D call of TRBD1 is untestable without DNA. Per germline, CDR1 DFQATT and CDR2 SNEGSKA (reference sequence). The CDR3 is 14 residues long. CDR3 sequence reads: CSARDVQGRDQQYF.

CDR3: CASSQDRVGNTIYF. The chain has TRBV7-2 and TRBJ1-3; with no DNA, the TCRdb D assignment of TRBD1 cannot be verified. Germline assignment: CDR1 SGHTA and CDR2 FQGNSA. The CDR3 length is 14 residues. The whole variable domain, filled in from reference TRBV7-2 and TRBJ1-3, reads GAGVSQSPSNKVTEKGKDVELRCDPISGHTALYWYRQSLGQGLEFLIYFQGNSAPDKSGLPSDRFSAERTGGSVSTLTIQRTQQEDSAVYLCASSQDRVGNTIYFGEGSWLTVV.

The V and J genes are TRBV6-2 or TRBV6-3 and TRBJ1-2; absent DNA, TCRdb's TRBD1 call cannot be checked. CDR3 length equals 12 residues. Germline V CDR1 and CDR2: MNHEY, SVGEGT. CDR3: CASSRSGVGYTF.

The chain has TRBV7-2 and TRBJ1-3; TCRdb's assignment of TRBD1 cannot be checked, as there is no DNA. Germline CDR1 SGHTA, CDR2 FQGNSA. The CDR3 extends over 17 amino acids. The CDR3 spells CASSLVSAGRPGNTIYF.

V usage is TRBV12-3 or TRBV12-4 and J usage is TRBJ1-2; no DNA is available, so the TRBD1 call from TCRdb remains unchecked. The CDR3 contains 12 residues. The CDR3 sequence: CASSFEGRGYTF.

The chain employs TRBV6-6 and TRBJ2-5; the TCRdb D gene call, TRBD1, has no DNA to confirm it. This CDR3 has 14 amino acids. Germline CDR1 and CDR2: MNHNY and SVGAGI (reference sequence). CDR3 sequence: CASRRTGLQETQYF.

CDR3 sequence reads: CASSRDRKNEKLFF. This chain uses TRBV12-3 or TRBV12-4 with TRBJ1-4; TCRdb outputs TRBD1, but without DNA this stays unchecked. The CDR3 runs to 14 residues.

The V gene is TRBV12-3 or TRBV12-4, the J gene TRBJ2-3; as DNA is missing, the TRBD1 call by TCRdb cannot be tested. The CDR3 consists of 18 residues. The CDR3 loop is CASSSTLAGTRRTDTQYF.

This chain joins TRBV20-1 and TRBJ1-1. Germline assignment: CDR1 DFQATT and CDR2 SNEGSKA (reference sequence). The CDR3 extends over 15 amino acids. CDR3 in amino acids: CSASPGVYRGTEAFF.

The chain is built from TRBV18 and TRBJ1-6; TCRdb's D gene call, TRBD1, goes unchecked for lack of DNA. The CDR3 runs to 16 residues. Germline CDR1 KGHSH, CDR2 LQKENI. The CDR3 sequence is CASSPPDRGNNSPLHF.

The rearrangement joins TRBV24-1 to TRBJ2-5; there is no DNA to check the TCRdb D call of TRBD1. CDR3 length: 13 residues. The V gene's germline CDR1 is KGHDR and CDR2 SFDVKD. The CDR3: CATSDLTGETQYF.

The V call is TRBV27, the J call TRBJ2-7; TCRdb gives TRBD1 as the D gene, but with no DNA this cannot be confirmed. CDR1 is MNHEY, CDR2 SMNVEV, per germline (reference sequence). This CDR3 has 15 residues. CDR3 amino acids: CASSPRGDRAYEQYF.

The chain has TRBV14 and TRBJ2-1; TCRdb indicates TRBD2, and absent DNA this call remains unverified. CDR3 length: 16 residues. Germline V CDR1 and CDR2: SGHDN, FVKESK. The CDR3 sequence: CASSRLGASGRNEQFF.

This chain connects TRBV29-1 to TRBJ2-1. This CDR3 has 15 amino acids. In germline, CDR1 is SQVTM, CDR2 ANQGSEA. The CDR3 region is CSVEGWGITYNEQFF.